This T cell receptor beta chain was identified during a study of human T cells and chemical hapten exposure. The CDR3 is made up of 14 amino acids. Germline values: CDR1 SQVTM, CDR2 ANQGSEA. V trimming: 3 bases; J trimming: 4 bases; junction bases outside the gene matches: 3. TCRdb ran MiXCR on the RACE reads and lists one entry per CDR3 protein. The sample includes some 52,000 distinct CDR3 sequences, more than 9.5% seen only once; the top ten take roughly 17%. Time point: patch test 3, about 24 weeks after DPC sensitization. Treatment noted: therapeutic diphenylcyclopropenone sensitization with weekly scalp DPC.

Here the sequenced sample was whole blood, taken in connection with sensitization to the hapten diphenylcyclopropenone (DPC). The chain combines TRBV29-1 with TRBJ2-1; 10 nucleotides match TRBD2. This clonotype was obtained from a woman aged 40 to 50 with alopecia areata. Some clones in this sample may be carry-over from other donors' samples. CDR3 nucleotide sequence: TGCAGCGTTGATACTAGCGGGGTATACAATGAGCAGTTCTTC. It codes for CSVDTSGVYNEQFF.